This T cell receptor (beta chain) appears in the sequencing data of a study of HIV-infected children after antiretroviral therapy interruption (dated by TCRdb to about 2019). Turning to the overall study: Eight children, all with CD4+ count above 500 and viral load below 50 copies/ml, were included, of whom four were on planned treatment interruption and four were on continuous treatment. The interruption group had a median age of about 10 years, compared with about 8 years in the continuous treatment group. Most participating children had recorded exposure to EBV and CMV. For the interruption arm, samples were taken at week 0, at week 12, at the end of interruption (week 24 or 48), and roughly 3 years after the study ended. For the continuous-treatment arm, samples from the corresponding weeks 0, 48 and 150 were analyzed. Alongside measurements of thymic output, TCR repertoires of children on planned treatment interruption were compared with TCR repertoires of children on continuous antiretroviral treatment. Summary of the overall study and its limitations: For naive CD4+ repertoires of PTI patients, CDR3 sharing between time points dropped once interruption began, while many sequences were shared between the end of interruption and 3 years later. The small number of patients is a limitation, and caution is needed when interpreting the data. An increase in the naive CD4+ Gini coefficient was observed by the end of treatment interruption, suggesting clonal expansion, and a return to baseline was observed by 3 years. Minor non-naive CD45RA+ populations, such as EMRA or stem memory cells, might be present among the sorted CD45RA+ naive cells.

This clonotype was detected many times. Its cognate antigen has yet to be identified. No much larger clonotype is one base removed from it; base qualities were not supplied. The library was made by 3' RACE. To correct PCR amplification bias, TCR libraries were generated from RNA with a 3' RACE protocol that used unique molecular identifiers. Up to about 12 amplicon libraries were pooled and sequenced on an Illumina MiSeq with v2 2x250 paired-end chemistry. Per the authors' processing: Reads were processed with Decombinator to assign V and J genes and CDR3, with barcode-based error and PCR bias correction. Before Gini coefficients were calculated with the R ineq package, the repertoires were subsampled to the same depth. CDR3 similarity was assessed with GLIPH, Hamming distance and a shared triplet metric. TCRdb reanalyzed the raw reads on its own, using fastp at Q25 for trimming and MiXCR for clone calling, and kept in-frame beta chains. Here each entry gathers all rows of one CDR3 protein and keeps the most common genes and DNA. What appears here as the V and J calls and clone size reflects TCRdb's work, not the paper's. This sample comprises about 37,000 distinct CDR3 sequences, under 8% of them detected only once. The ten top clones hold around 1% of the sample.

The treatment or condition label on this specimen signifies: PENTA 11 planned treatment interruption arm or continuous ART arm. The participants, all children from the United Kingdom aged 2 to 15 years, had been on at least three-drug ART for a minimum of 24 weeks. Cryopreserved PBMCs containing at least 5 million viable cells were needed, and four candidate patients were excluded because their viable PBMC yield was low. Using a FACSAria III cell sorter, naive CD4+ CD45RA+ CD45RO- T cells were FACS-sorted out of thawed PBMCs. After sorting, cells were fixed, and RNA was extracted with the RNeasy FFPE kit and then with the RNeasy Micro kit. From the cysteine through the phenylalanine, the CDR3 covers 14 amino acids. The read is trimmed to its CDR3 DNA, 42 bases read in frame from base 1. For this chain, trimming is 6 bases at the V end and 5 bases at the J end, and the number of junction bases without a gene match is 5.

This clonotype was obtained from a pool of human donors with HIV. The sequences come from CD45RA+ CD4+ T cells from PBMCs, pooled from several time points, collected from a donor given antiretroviral therapy, either interrupted or continuous. Taken with the paper, the label for cell subset or site translates to: naive CD4+ CD45RA+ CD45RO- T cells. This sequence uses TRBV12-3 or TRBV12-4 and TRBJ2-1; TRBD2 lines up with 9 middle nucleotides. The CDR3: CASSPGTSNNEQFF. The DNA reads as follows: TGTGCCAGCAGCCCCGGGACTAGCAACAATGAGCAGTTCTTC.